Each of the 17 T cell receptor beta chains below was sequenced from the same sample in a study of OX40 agonist ivuxolimab in advanced cancers. Produced via immunoSEQ multiplex PCR; TCRdb's table is partial and in-frame only. The data contain 150,000 to 180,000 clones, roughly 94% of them singletons. The material sequenced was CD4+ or CD8+ T cells sorted from blood, taken in a trial of the OX40 agonist ivuxolimab. These receptors were obtained from an adult with an advanced solid tumor such as melanoma, head and neck, liver or kidney cancer.

The chain has TRBV5-1 and TRBJ2-7; 9 nucleotides align to TRBD1. Per the germline V gene, CDR1 is SGHRS and CDR2 is YFSETQ. The CDR3 runs 15 residues. V lost 0 bases and J lost 0; bases outside the gene matches: 1. As DNA, the CDR3 is TGCGCCAGCAGCTTGGCGACAGGGGGCTCCTACGAGCAGTACTTC. This translates into CASSLATGGSYEQYF.

This clone appeared a single time. This chain joins TRBV7-2 and TRBJ2-5; no firm D call. The ends were cut back, 0 bases at V and 4 bases at J, with 15 bases in the middle. This CDR3 has 16 amino acids. Germline assignment: CDR1 SGHTA and CDR2 FQGNSA. In DNA form, the CDR3 reads TGTGCCAGCAGCTTAGCGAAGACGAGCGCCATAGAGACCCAGTACTTC. The encoded protein is CASSLAKTSAIETQYF.

This clone was counted once. The V call is TRBV28, the J call TRBJ1-2; D uncertain. Trimming shortened V by 3 bases and J by 3 bases, and 5 bases separated the two germline ends. CDR1 MDHEN and CDR2 SYDVKM come from the germline V gene. This CDR3 has 12 residues. The DNA of the CDR3 is TGTGCCAGCAGTTTGTCATACTATGGCTACACCTTC. Protein: CASSLSYYGYTF.

This clone came up once. This chain connects TRBV28 to TRBJ2-1; D is unresolved. Trimming removed 2 bases at V and 0 bases at J, with 11 bases between. The CDR3 runs to 16 residues. Germline assignment: CDR1 MDHEN and CDR2 SYDVKM. The CDR3 protein is CASSLLYPSSYNEQFF. Written as DNA, the CDR3 is TGTGCCAGCAGTTTACTTTACCCGAGCTCCTACAATGAGCAGTTCTTC.

This chain uses TRBV2 with TRBJ1-5; D not certain. There are 12 residues in the CDR3. V dropped 8 bases and J dropped 0 bases, with 5 bases sitting between them. Germline V gene lookup returns CDR1 SNHLY and CDR2 FYNNEI. The CDR3 reads CASHYSNQPQHF. The CDR3 coding sequence is TGTGCCAGCCATTATAGCAATCAGCCCCAGCATTTT.

This clone was counted a single time. The V call is TRBV18, the J call TRBJ1-1; no clear D. The CDR3 runs 12 residues. Per germline, CDR1 KGHSH and CDR2 LQKENI. V shed 1 base and J shed 4 bases, with 4 bases lying between them. The CDR3 sequence is CASSPQGTEAFF. CDR3 nucleotides: TGTGCCAGCTCACCACAGGGCACTGAAGCTTTCTTT.

V and J are TRBV7-7 and TRBJ2-2; tentative D call: TRBD1 (6 bases). In germline, CDR1 is SSHAT, CDR2 FNYEAQ (reference sequence). There are 14 residues in the CDR3. V was trimmed by 5 bases and J by 5 bases, leaving 12 bases between them. The CDR3: CASSRPTGTGELFF. In DNA form, the CDR3 reads TGTGCCAGCAGCCGGCCTACAGGGACCGGGGAGCTGTTTTTT.

A note on this clone: Other DNA variants within this sample encode the same CDR3. This chain connects TRBV19 to TRBJ2-3; unclear D gene. CDR1 is LNHDA and CDR2 is SQIVND in the germline V gene (reference sequence). The V end was cut by 3 bases, the J end by 3 bases, with 4 bases between. This CDR3 has 12 amino acids. The CDR3 DNA reads as TGTGCCAGTAGTATGAGGACAGATACGCAGTATTTT. Its translation: CASSMRTDTQYF.

The chain carries TRBV6-5 and TRBJ1-1; 7 bases agree with TRBD1. Looked up from germline, CDR1 is MNHEY and CDR2 is SVGAGI. J lost 5 bases, V lost 2 bases, and 5 bases had no gene match. This CDR3 comprises 14 residues. This CDR3 is CASSYRTGMTEAFF. CDR3 sequence (DNA): TGTGCCAGCAGTTACCGGACAGGCATGACTGAAGCTTTCTTT.

The chain joins TRBV4-3 to TRBJ1-2; 7 bases line up with TRBD1. Germline CDR1 reads LGHNA; CDR2 reads YSLEER. The CDR3 extends over 15 amino acids. V dropped 0 bases and J dropped 5; count of bases not matched to a gene: 6. This CDR3 reads CASSQEPGGWYGYTF. In nucleotides, the CDR3 is TGCGCCAGCAGCCAAGAACCAGGGGGTTGGTATGGCTACACCTTC.

CDR3 in DNA: TGTGCCAGCAGACCGAAACCGGGACAGTCTTACCGGGCTTTCTTT. This codes for CASRPKPGQSYRAFF. The genes are TRBV28 and TRBJ1-1, with 7 bases that match TRBD1. The CDR3 length is 15 residues. V dropped 6 bases and J dropped 11; count of bases not matched to a gene: 18. CDR1 and CDR2 from the germline V gene are MDHEN and SYDVKM.

The V gene is TRBV5-6, the J gene TRBJ1-5; 9 bases are shared with TRBD1. The CDR3 contains 19 residues. In germline, CDR1 is SGHDT, CDR2 YYEEEE. V lost 0 bases and J lost 0; bases outside the gene matches: 10. The CDR3 DNA reads TGTGCCAGCAGCTTGGGGGCCCAGACAGGGGGGAATAGCAATCAGCCCCAGCATTTT. Amino acid sequence: CASSLGAQTGGNSNQPQHF.

The chain links TRBV7-7 to TRBJ2-1; TRBD2 matches at 13 bases. The CDR3 contains 17 residues. CDR1 is SSHAT, CDR2 FNYEAQ, per germline (reference sequence). V trimming: 5 bases; J trimming: 2 bases; junction bases outside the gene matches: 6. The CDR3 protein is CASSAGLAGPTYNEQFF. As DNA, the CDR3 is TGTGCCAGCAGCGCGGGACTAGCGGGGCCCACCTACAATGAGCAGTTCTTC. Combining the CDR3 with reference TRBV7-7 and TRBJ2-1 gives the whole variable domain GAGVSQSPRYKVTKRGQDVTLRCDPISSHATLYWYQQALGQGPEFLTYFNYEAQPDKSGLPSDRFSAERPEGSISTLTIQRTEQRDSAMYRCASSAGLAGPTYNEQFFGPGTRLTVL.

The chain's CDR3 is CASSPLGGGDEQYF. In nucleotides, the CDR3 is TGTGCCAGCTCACCATTGGGGGGCGGGGACGAGCAGTACTTC. J is TRBJ2-7 and V is TRBV18; D is perhaps TRBD1 or TRBD2 (6 bases each). Trimming left V 2 bases short and J 5 bases short, with 13 bases between. Germline V lookup: CDR1 KGHSH, CDR2 LQKENI. CDR3 length: 14 amino acids.

The rearrangement joins TRBV6-5 to TRBJ1-6; 7 bases are a match to TRBD1. V lost 7 bases and J lost 7; bases outside the gene matches: 7. The CDR3 has 14 amino acids. Germline lookup yields CDR1 MNHEY and CDR2 SVGAGI. CDR3 in DNA: TGTGCCAGCAACACAGGGGCCAGGAATTCACCCCTCCACTTT. Amino acid sequence: CASNTGARNSPLHF.

The chain recombines TRBV7-2 with TRBJ1-2; no firm D call. CDR1 and CDR2 from the germline V gene are SGHTA and FQGNSA. The V end lost 1 base, the J end lost 0 bases, and 12 bases lay between the germline ends. The CDR3 has 16 residues. Written as DNA, the CDR3 is TGTGCCAGCAGCTTAGAAATATTTAGCCCTAACTATGGCTACACCTTC. The encoded protein is CASSLEIFSPNYGYTF.

The genes are TRBV10-3 and TRBJ2-5; 12 bases match TRBD2. Germline assignment: CDR1 ENHRY and CDR2 SYGVKD. Trimming took 5 bases from V and 5 from J; bases not matched to a gene: 6. The length of the CDR3 is 15 residues. CDR3 sequence: CAISNRLAGVETQYF. For the CDR3, the DNA is TGTGCCATCAGTAATAGACTAGCGGGGGTGGAGACCCAGTACTTC.